The clone carrying this TCR beta chain has only a few counts. Its antigen is still unknown. This specimen belongs to a study of identical twins. Study outcomes and limitations: Cord blood's abundant beta clonotypes had fewer insertions, unlike memory repertoires. Out-of-frame TCR alpha sharing observed in monozygotic twins exceeded model estimates.

The germline gives CDR1 LGHNA, CDR2 YSLEER. V gave up 5 bases and J gave up 8 bases, with 12 bases separating them. The CDR3 runs 13 residues. cDNA carried unique molecular identifiers, and a universal primer site was added by template switching. TCRdb reanalysed the 5' RACE reads using MiXCR and keeps one entry per CDR3 protein. This table holds 690,000 or so distinct CDR3 sequences, more than 6.5% found once. The same data also went into a second study, on yellow fever vaccine responses in identical twins.

Source material: PBMCs. The receptor was derived from a woman younger than 30 in good health. The rearrangement links TRBV4-3 to TRBJ1-4; unclear D gene. CDR3 amino acids: CASSFRLGEKLFF. The CDR3 nucleotides are TGCGCCAGCAGCTTCCGCTTGGGAGAAAAACTGTTTTTT.